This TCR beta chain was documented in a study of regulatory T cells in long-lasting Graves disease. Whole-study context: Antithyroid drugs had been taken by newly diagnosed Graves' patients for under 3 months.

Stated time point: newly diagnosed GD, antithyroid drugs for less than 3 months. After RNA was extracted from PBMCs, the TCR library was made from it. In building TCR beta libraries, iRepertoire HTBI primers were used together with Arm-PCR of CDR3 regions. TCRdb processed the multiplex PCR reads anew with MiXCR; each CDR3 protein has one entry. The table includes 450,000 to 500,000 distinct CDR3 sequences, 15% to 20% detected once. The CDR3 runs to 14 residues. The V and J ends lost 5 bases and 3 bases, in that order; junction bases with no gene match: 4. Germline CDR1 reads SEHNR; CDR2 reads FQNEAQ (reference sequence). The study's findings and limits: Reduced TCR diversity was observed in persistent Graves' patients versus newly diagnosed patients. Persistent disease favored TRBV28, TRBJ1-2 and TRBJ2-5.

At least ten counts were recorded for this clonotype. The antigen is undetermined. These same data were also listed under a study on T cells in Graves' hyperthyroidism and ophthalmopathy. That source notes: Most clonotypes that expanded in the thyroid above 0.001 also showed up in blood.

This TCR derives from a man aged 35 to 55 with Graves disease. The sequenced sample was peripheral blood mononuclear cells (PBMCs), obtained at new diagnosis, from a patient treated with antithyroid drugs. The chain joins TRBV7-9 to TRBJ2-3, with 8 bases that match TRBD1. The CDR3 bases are TGTGCCAGCAGCCCTTGGACAGGGACAGATACGCAGTATTTT. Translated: CASSPWTGTDTQYF.